This passage covers 27 T cell receptor beta chains from one sample sequenced in a study of blood T cell repertoires in COVID-19. Data came from immunoSEQ multiplex PCR; TCRdb stores just in-frame clones and leaves some out. In the table there are 120,000 to 150,000 clones, 70% to 90% of which are singletons. The sequenced sample was peripheral blood. The receptors stem from a woman in her sixties or seventies with COVID-19, enrolled during active disease.

This rearrangement joins TRBV21-1 to TRBJ2-7; TRBD1 is taken as the D call from the table, unchecked against the DNA. TRBV21-1 corresponds to a pseudogene. This CDR3 contains 15 residues. CDR3 DNA sequence: TGTGCCAGCAGCAAAGAACAGGGGCTTACCTACGAGCAGTACTTC. This codes for CASSKEQGLTYEQYF.

This rearrangement joins TRBV21-1 to TRBJ2-1; the D call in the table, TRBD1, was not verified against the DNA. TRBV21-1 is assigned pseudogene status. CDR3 length: 16 residues. The CDR3: CASSKVLDRAYNEQFF. The CDR3 coding sequence is TGTGCCAGCAGCAAAGTCTTGGACAGGGCCTACAATGAGCAGTTCTTC.

This clone was recorded a few times. The chain joins TRBV7-8 to TRBJ1-5; tentatively, D is TRBD1 (5 bases). The CDR3 is 16 amino acids. Trimming removed 3 bases from V and 4 bases from J, with 16 bases in between. CDR1 and CDR2 from the germline V gene are SGHVS and FQNEAQ. The CDR3 region is CASSFSRGGWNQPQHF. The CDR3 DNA reads as TGTGCCAGCAGCTTTTCCCGGGGGGGATGGAATCAGCCCCAGCATTTT. Full variable domain (outside the CDR3, taken from reference TRBV7-8 and TRBJ1-5): GAGVSQSPRYKVAKRGQDVALRCDPISGHVSLFWYQQALGQGPEFLTYFQNEAQLDKSGLPSDRFFAERPEGSVSTLKIQRTQQEDSAVYLCASSFSRGGWNQPQHFGDGTRLSIL.

This chain joins TRBV10-3 and TRBJ1-1; D is possibly TRBD1 (6 bases). The V end lost 10 bases, the J end lost 7 bases, and 19 bases lay between the germline ends. CDR1 ENHRY and CDR2 SYGVKD come from the germline V gene. The CDR3 spans 13 residues. This CDR3 reads CATTNGGQVEAFF. CDR3 nucleotide sequence: TGTGCCACCACAAACGGGGGGCAGGTTGAAGCTTTCTTT.

CDR3 bases: TGCAGCGTTAGTAGGGGCAACTATGGCTACACCTTC. Encoded protein: CSVSRGNYGYTF. The rearrangement links TRBV29-1 to TRBJ1-2; weak D call: TRBD1 (5 bases). Germline CDR1 SQVTM, CDR2 ANQGSEA. The CDR3 totals 12 residues. The ends were cut back, 5 bases at V and 2 bases at J, with 9 bases in the middle.

This chain links TRBV18 with TRBJ2-3; 7 positions agree with TRBD2. Germline CDR1 and CDR2: KGHSH and LQKENI. V was pared by 4 bases and J by 6 bases, with 10 bases of the junction left unmatched. The CDR3 loop spans 15 amino acids. CDR3 DNA sequence: TGTGCCAGCTCACTTCAAACTAGCGTGGTTGATACGCAGTATTTT. This translates into CASSLQTSVVDTQYF.

This chain links TRBV7-8 with TRBJ1-2, with TRBD1 identical over 7 bases. The ends lost 5 bases at V and 4 bases at J; junction bases unmatched: 4. This CDR3 contains 13 residues. CDR1 SGHVS and CDR2 FQNEAQ come from the germline V gene. The CDR3 DNA reads as TGTGCCAGCAGCCCGACAGGGAGCTATGGCTACACCTTC. It codes for CASSPTGSYGYTF.

The V gene is TRBV5-1, the J gene TRBJ2-3; TRBD2 matches at 9 bases. V lost 4 bases and J lost 1; bases outside the gene matches: 10. Per the germline V gene, CDR1 is SGHRS and CDR2 is YFSETQ. The CDR3 spans 17 residues. The CDR3 nucleotides read TGCGCCAGCAGCCCTATGCATAGCGGGGGAGGCACAGATACGCAGTATTTT. This gives the protein CASSPMHSGGGTDTQYF. The variable domain in full, with the rest retrieved from reference TRBV5-1 and TRBJ2-3, is KAGVTQTPRYLIKTRGQQVTLSCSPISGHRSVSWYQQTPGQGLQFLFEYFSETQRNKGNFPGRFSGRQFSNSRSEMNVSTLELGDSALYLCASSPMHSGGGTDTQYFGPGTRLTVL.

The gene calls are TRBV19 and TRBJ2-5; weak D call: TRBD2 (5 bases). V lost 4 bases and J 7 bases, leaving 16 bases between the germline ends. The CDR3 runs 14 residues. In germline, CDR1 is LNHDA, CDR2 SQIVND (reference sequence). The CDR3 region is CASSKSRRGWTQYF. The CDR3 nucleotides are TGTGCCAGTAGTAAATCAAGGCGCGGGTGGACCCAGTACTTC.

The V gene is TRBV7-2, the J gene TRBJ2-5; TRBD1 agrees at 8 bases. V dropped 6 bases and J dropped 4; count of bases not matched to a gene: 13. The CDR3 is 16 amino acids. CDR1 and CDR2 from the germline V gene are SGHTA and FQGNSA. The CDR3, as DNA: TGTGCCAGCAGTCTTCAGGGGGCGCCCCATCGAGAGACCCAGTACTTC. Protein product: CASSLQGAPHRETQYF.

The V and J genes are TRBV19 and TRBJ1-1, with D maybe TRBD1 (5 bases). The CDR3 is made up of 14 amino acids. V shed 6 bases and J shed 1 base, with 12 bases lying between them. Germline CDR1 and CDR2: LNHDA and SQIVND (reference sequence). This chain's CDR3 is CASRGGGTNTEAFF. The CDR3 DNA is TGTGCCAGTAGGGGAGGTGGGACGAACACTGAAGCTTTCTTT. The full variable domain, its missing parts supplied by reference TRBV19 and TRBJ1-1, is DGGITQSPKYLFRKEGQNVTLSCEQNLNHDAMYWYRQDPGQGLRLIYYSQIVNDFQKGDIAEGYSVSREKKESFPLTVTSAQKNPTAFYLCASRGGGTNTEAFFGQGTRLTVV.

The genes are TRBV30 and TRBJ1-5; 7 bases are a match to TRBD1. V shed 6 bases, J shed 3 bases, and the junction held 5 bases outside the gene matches. Germline V gene data show CDR1 as GTSNPN and CDR2 as SVGIG (reference sequence). The CDR3 extends over 13 amino acids. The CDR3 sequence is CACNTGDNQPQHF. The CDR3 bases are TGTGCCTGCAATACAGGGGACAATCAGCCCCAGCATTTT.

The rearrangement joins TRBV12-5 to TRBJ1-1, with 7 bases matching TRBD1. This CDR3 contains 15 residues. Looked up from germline, CDR1 is LGHNT and CDR2 is FRNRAP. V lost 6 bases to trimming and J lost 0 bases; unmatched junction nucleotides: 7. The CDR3 is CASGTWDSMNTEAFF. CDR3 DNA sequence: TGTGCTAGTGGCACCTGGGACAGCATGAACACTGAAGCTTTCTTT. Together with reference TRBV12-5 and TRBJ1-1, the CDR3 gives the full variable domain: DARVTQTPRHKVTEMGQEVTMRCQPILGHNTVFWYRQTMMQGLELLAYFRNRAPLDDSGMPKDRFSAEMPDATLATLKIQPSEPRDSAVYFCASGTWDSMNTEAFFGQGTRLTVV.

Here the CDR3 DNA reads TGTGCCACCAGTGATACAGGGACAGGGTCCTCCTACGAGCAGTACTTC. Its protein product is CATSDTGTGSSYEQYF. The chain is built from TRBV24-1 and TRBJ2-7; 9 nucleotides align to TRBD1. The CDR3 totals 16 residues. After removal of 3 bases from V and 0 bases from J, the junction contained 5 bases not matched to a gene. The germline V gene encodes CDR1 KGHDR and CDR2 SFDVKD.

In DNA form, the CDR3 reads TGCGCCAGCAGCTTTGTCGGAGGCAGCTCTGGAAACACCATATATTTT. This codes for CASSFVGGSSGNTIYF. This chain links TRBV5-1 with TRBJ1-3; the D is unclear. Trimming pared 2 bases from V and 0 bases from J, leaving 12 bases between. The CDR3 has 16 amino acids. Germline CDR1 and CDR2: SGHRS and YFSETQ. Looking up the rest from reference TRBV5-1 and TRBJ1-3 gives the full variable domain: KAGVTQTPRYLIKTRGQQVTLSCSPISGHRSVSWYQQTPGQGLQFLFEYFSETQRNKGNFPGRFSGRQFSNSRSEMNVSTLELGDSALYLCASSFVGGSSGNTIYFGEGSWLTVV.

The rearrangement links TRBV30 to TRBJ1-1; D is uncertain. CDR1 GTSNPN and CDR2 SVGIG come from the germline V gene (reference sequence). The CDR3 loop spans 11 amino acids. V gave up 1 base and J gave up 8 bases, with 8 bases separating them. The CDR3 DNA is TGTGCCTGGAGTGCCGGGAGAGAAGCTTTCTTT. Translating gives CAWSAGREAFF.

The genes are TRBV11-2 and TRBJ1-1; 7 bases are shared with TRBD1. V was pared by 5 bases and J by 0 bases, with 9 bases of the junction left unmatched. Per germline, CDR1 SGHAT and CDR2 FQNNGV. This CDR3 is 16 amino acids long. CDR3 DNA sequence: TGTGCCAGCAGCCGTACCAGGGGGGCCATGAACACTGAAGCTTTCTTT. Its protein is CASSRTRGAMNTEAFF.

The CDR3 DNA is TGTGCCAGCAGCTTAACGCCCATAGCGGGGGGGCTCACCGGGGAGCTGTTTTTT. Its protein is CASSLTPIAGGLTGELFF. The chain carries TRBV7-3 and TRBJ2-2; 11 bases line up with TRBD2. Germline V gene sequence: CDR1 SGHTA, CDR2 FQGTGA. This CDR3 comprises 18 residues. The V gene end was trimmed by 0 bases and the J gene end by 4 bases; junction bases not matched to a gene: 7.

The chain recombines TRBV7-9 with TRBJ1-1, with 8 bases identical to TRBD1. The CDR3 has 15 amino acids. CDR1 SEHNR and CDR2 FQNEAQ come from the germline V gene (reference sequence). V shed 1 base and J 4 bases; nucleotides not matched to a gene: 5. The CDR3 here is CASSLVQGATTEAFF. In nucleotides, the CDR3 is TGTGCCAGCAGCTTAGTTCAGGGGGCCACCACTGAAGCTTTCTTT. Using reference TRBV7-9 and TRBJ1-1 for the parts outside the CDR3, the full variable domain is DTGVSQNPRHKITKRGQNVTFRCDPISEHNRLYWYRQTLGQGPEFLTYFQNEAQLEKSRLLSDRFSAERPKGSFSTLEIQRTEQGDSAMYLCASSLVQGATTEAFFGQGTRLTVV.

The gene calls are TRBV3-1 (or the pseudogene TRBV3-2) and TRBJ2-3; TRBD2 matches 13 bases. From germline, CDR1 is LGHDT and CDR2 YNNKEL (reference sequence). This CDR3 is 18 amino acids long. V was pared by 4 bases and J by 0 bases, with 7 bases of the junction left unmatched. CDR3 protein: CASSPVLAGGPSTDTQYF. In nucleotides, the CDR3 is TGTGCCAGCAGCCCCGTACTAGCGGGGGGGCCTAGCACAGATACGCAGTATTTT.

This chain connects TRBV19 to TRBJ2-7; 7 bases fit TRBD1. Trimming at V came to 2 bases and at J to 5 bases, leaving 3 bases not matched to a gene. Germline V gene sequence: CDR1 LNHDA, CDR2 SQIVND (reference sequence). There are 13 residues in the CDR3. The CDR3 nucleotides read TGTGCCAGTAGTATAACAGGGGATAACGAGCAGTACTTC. It encodes CASSITGDNEQYF.

This chain uses TRBV19 with TRBJ2-1, with 7 bases that match TRBD1. The CDR3 sequence is 15 residues long. Germline V gene data show CDR1 as LNHDA and CDR2 as SQIVND (reference sequence). V lost 6 bases to trimming and J lost 5 bases; unmatched junction nucleotides: 10. Here the CDR3 reads CASRAGTATHNEQFF. The DNA for the CDR3 is TGTGCCAGTAGAGCCGGGACAGCCACTCACAATGAGCAGTTCTTC. Supplemented by reference TRBV19 and TRBJ2-1, the full variable domain reads DGGITQSPKYLFRKEGQNVTLSCEQNLNHDAMYWYRQDPGQGLRLIYYSQIVNDFQKGDIAEGYSVSREKKESFPLTVTSAQKNPTAFYLCASRAGTATHNEQFFGPGTRLTVL.

The V and J genes are TRBV2 and TRBJ2-5; a weak D match, TRBD2 (5 bases). The CDR3 runs to 15 residues. Per germline, CDR1 SNHLY and CDR2 FYNNEI. V shed 7 bases and J shed 2 bases, with 17 bases lying between them. The CDR3 DNA follows: TGTGCCAGCACCGACTACCCCGGACCACAAGAGACCCAGTACTTC. This codes for CASTDYPGPQETQYF.

The V gene is TRBV6-6, the J gene TRBJ2-3; tentatively, D is TRBD1 (6 bases). V lost 5 bases and J 7 bases, leaving 22 bases between the germline ends. Germline V gene lookup returns CDR1 MNHNY and CDR2 SVGAGI (reference sequence). CDR3 length: 16 residues. The CDR3 sequence is CASSRIDRLGSYTQYF. CDR3 nucleotides: TGTGCCAGCAGTCGAATCGACAGGCTAGGCAGTTATACGCAGTATTTT.

J is TRBJ1-4 and V is TRBV18; D remains unclear. Germline V gives CDR1 KGHSH, CDR2 LQKENI. Trimming shortened V by 0 bases and J by 7 bases, and 6 bases separated the two germline ends. This CDR3 comprises 13 residues. The CDR3 nucleotides are TGTGCCAGCTCACCACCTTCCAGTGAAAAACTGTTTTTT. This codes for CASSPPSSEKLFF.

With regard to this clone: The same CDR3 can be traced to other DNA sequences in this sample. The rearrangement links TRBV5-1 to TRBJ2-5, with 7 bases matching TRBD1. Trimming at V came to 0 bases and at J to 2 bases, leaving 1 base not matched to a gene. From germline, CDR1 is SGHRS and CDR2 YFSETQ. The CDR3 runs to 14 residues. CDR3 coding DNA: TGCGCCAGCAGCTTGGGACAGGGTCAAGAGACCCAGTACTTC. It yields the protein CASSLGQGQETQYF.

J is TRBJ2-7 and V is TRBV6-5; 10 bases agree with TRBD1. Losses at the gene ends were 6 bases for V and 4 bases for J; bases not matched to a gene: 6. Germline loops: CDR1 MNHEY, CDR2 SVGAGI. This CDR3 spans 14 amino acids. The CDR3 protein is CASRTGGEAYEQYF. DNA of the CDR3: TGTGCCAGCAGGACAGGGGGCGAGGCTTACGAGCAGTACTTC.